This TCR beta chain was identified during a study of T cells in Graves' hyperthyroidism and ophthalmopathy. Notes on this clonotype: Antigen: not known.

Amplification targeted TCR beta CDR3 regions from RNA transcripts. With the HTBI primer set, the TCR CDR3 went through a first round of RT-PCR. MiXCR, applied by TCRdb to the multiplex PCR reads, yields one record per CDR3 protein. The sample holds around 700,000 distinct CDR3 sequences, about 17% seen once. CDR1 is SNHLY and CDR2 is FYNNEI in the germline V gene. The CDR3 totals 11 residues. The ends were cut back, 3 bases at V and 8 bases at J, with 8 bases in the middle. General observations from the study: In blood, most of the thyroid clonotypes expanded above 0.001 were also present.

The sequenced sample consisted of blood. The sequence derives from a woman between 45 and 60 years old with Graves' hyperthyroidism that later progressed to Graves' ophthalmopathy. This rearrangement joins TRBV2 to TRBJ2-7; D gene ambiguous. The CDR3 spells CASSEGLKQYF. The DNA of the CDR3 is TGTGCCAGCAGTGAGGGTCTGAAGCAGTACTTC. The whole variable domain, remainder taken from reference TRBV2 and TRBJ2-7, is EPEVTQTPSHQVTQMGQEVILRCVPISNHLYFYWYRQILGQKVEFLVSFYNNEISEKSEIFDDQFSVERPDGSNFTLKIRSTKLEDSAMYFCASSEGLKQYFGPGTRLTVT.